These 30 T cell receptor beta chains were all obtained from the same sample, sequenced in a study of radiotherapy plus CTLA-4 blockade in lung cancer. TCRdb keeps only in-frame clones here, not all; method: immunoSEQ multiplex PCR. The profile shows approximately 98,000 clones, approximately 85% of them singletons. The sequences come from peripheral blood, collected from a patient treated with radiotherapy plus ipilimumab. Every receptor here comes from a human donor with non-small cell lung cancer who had a partial response to radiotherapy plus ipilimumab.

This clone has just one count. The J gene is TRBJ1-5, the V gene TRBV5-8, with 7 bases identical to TRBD1. V trimming: 4 bases; J trimming: 4 bases; junction bases outside the gene matches: 11. The germline V gene has CDR1 SGHTS and CDR2 YDEGEE. CDR3 size: 16 residues. The CDR3 DNA reads as TGTGCCAGCAGCGGATCGGACAGGAAATTAAATCAGCCCCAGCATTTT. Translation: CASSGSDRKLNQPQHF.

J is TRBJ2-5 and V is TRBV7-9; 9 bases are shared with TRBD1. CDR3 length equals 16 residues. Germline V CDR1 and CDR2: SEHNR, FQNEAQ (reference sequence). Trimming at V came to 5 bases and at J to 5 bases, leaving 12 bases not matched to a gene. The CDR3 spells CASSKAPTGGGETQYF. The CDR3, as DNA: TGTGCCAGCAGCAAAGCCCCTACAGGGGGCGGGGAGACCCAGTACTTC.

V gene TRBV7-2 combines with J gene TRBJ1-5, with D possibly TRBD1 on 6 matching bases. Germline V gene sequence: CDR1 SGHTA, CDR2 FQGNSA. Trimming removed 1 base at V and 6 bases at J, with 13 bases between. The CDR3 covers 15 residues. CDR3 DNA: TGTGCCAGCAGCTTAGACAGGGTGGGGGTTCAGCCCCAGCATTTT. As protein: CASSLDRVGVQPQHF.

The rearrangement uses TRBV2 and TRBJ2-5; D remains ambiguous. With 6 bases removed from V and 9 bases from J, the gap between germline ends came to 11 bases. CDR1 SNHLY and CDR2 FYNNEI come from the germline V gene. The length of the CDR3 is 11 residues. CDR3 region: CASSDRVAQYF. The CDR3 bases are TGTGCCAGCAGCGACCGGGTGGCCCAGTACTTC.

The V call is TRBV2, the J call TRBJ2-3; 11 bases align to TRBD2. Germline lookup yields CDR1 SNHLY and CDR2 FYNNEI. The CDR3 is 17 amino acids. J gave up 2 bases and V 6 bases, and 10 bases lay outside the gene matches. CDR3 in amino acids: CASSETSGGSITDTQYF. In DNA, the CDR3 is TGTGCCAGCAGCGAAACTAGCGGGGGCTCCATCACAGATACGCAGTATTTT.

The genes are TRBV28 and TRBJ1-1; weak D call: TRBD1 (5 bases). Between the trimmed V and J ends, which lost 7 bases and 0 bases, there was a span of 15 bases. The germline gives CDR1 MDHEN, CDR2 SYDVKM. This CDR3 has 15 amino acids. The DNA of the CDR3 is TGTGCCAGCACCCCTACGGGAGGGGTGAACACTGAAGCTTTCTTT. Translation gives CASTPTGGVNTEAFF.

The chain has TRBV7-9 and TRBJ1-2; D ambiguous. This CDR3 comprises 14 residues. CDR1 is SEHNR and CDR2 is FQNEAQ in the germline V gene (reference sequence). V was clipped by 4 bases and J by 7 bases, with 16 bases between them. CDR3 protein: CASSSGEPRGGYTF. The CDR3, as DNA: TGTGCCAGCAGCTCCGGGGAACCACGAGGTGGCTACACCTTC.

The chain is built from TRBV23-1 and TRBJ2-7; TRBD1 aligns across 9 bases. TRBV23-1 is designated an ORF whose function remains uncertain. V lost 7 bases to trimming and J lost 6 bases; unmatched junction nucleotides: 7. The CDR3 length is 13 residues. CDR3 sequence (DNA): TGCGCCAGCAAGGCAGGGGACAGGGTCGAGCAGTACTTC. This gives the protein CASKAGDRVEQYF.

V gene TRBV19 combines with J gene TRBJ2-1; TRBD2 might be the D (5 bases). Germline V CDR1 and CDR2: LNHDA, SQIVND (reference sequence). With 10 bases removed from V and 4 bases from J, the gap between germline ends came to 14 bases. The CDR3 has 13 residues. CDR3 in amino acids: CATLASPYNEQFF. In nucleotides, the CDR3 is TGTGCCACTCTAGCCTCGCCGTACAATGAGCAGTTCTTC.

Only one count was recorded for this clone. This chain links TRBV11-2 with TRBJ1-2, with a tentative D call TRBD1 (6 bases). Per the germline V gene, CDR1 is SGHAT and CDR2 is FQNNGV. The CDR3 extends over 15 amino acids. The V and J ends lost 5 bases and 4 bases respectively, with 17 bases between them. Written as DNA, the CDR3 is TGTGCCAGCAGCCTAAAGGACAGTTGGCTCTATGGCTACACCTTC. Protein product: CASSLKDSWLYGYTF.

This clone was detected ten times or more. J is TRBJ1-2 and V is TRBV5-1; the match to TRBD1 covers 7 bases. V was pared by 3 bases and J by 8 bases, with 4 bases of the junction left unmatched. Germline lookup yields CDR1 SGHRS and CDR2 YFSETQ. The CDR3 spans 12 residues. In DNA, the CDR3 is TGCGCCAGCAGCTATACAGGGGTCGGCTACACCTTC. The encoded protein is CASSYTGVGYTF.

V usage is TRBV19 and J usage is TRBJ2-1; maybe TRBD2 (5 bases). This CDR3 comprises 14 residues. Germline V gene sequence: CDR1 LNHDA, CDR2 SQIVND (reference sequence). Trimming removed 3 bases from V and 9 bases from J, with 15 bases in between. The CDR3 here is CASSIGPSSVEQFF. Written as DNA, the CDR3 is TGTGCCAGTAGTATTGGGCCTAGCAGCGTTGAGCAGTTCTTC.

In regard to this clone: One junction end disagrees with the germline gene, perhaps due to a read error. This chain connects TRBV27 to TRBJ2-5; possibly TRBD2 for D (5 bases). Germline V gives CDR1 MNHEY, CDR2 SMNVEV (reference sequence). The CDR3 contains 13 residues. The CDR3 spells CASRLTWGEAQYF. As DNA, the CDR3 is TGTGCCAGCAGGCTGACATGGGGAGAGGCCCAGTACTTC.

DNA for the CDR3: TGCGCCAGCAGCCCTAGCGGAGATTCTCCCGGCGAGCAGTACTTC. As protein: CASSPSGDSPGEQYF. The rearrangement uses TRBV5-1 and TRBJ2-5, with 7 nucleotides matching TRBD2. With the DNA end fitting TRBJ2-7 better, the J assignment may be wrong. The CDR3 spans 15 residues. CDR1 and CDR2 from the germline V gene are SGHRS and YFSETQ.

A note on this clone: The junction departs from germline at one end; a sequencing error may be responsible. J is TRBJ2-6 and V is TRBV18, with a tentative D call TRBD2 (11 bases). The CDR3 is 21 amino acids. CDR1 is KGHSH, CDR2 LQKENI, per germline. The CDR3 DNA sequence: TGTGCCAGCTCACCGAGGGGACAGGGGACTAGCGGAATCTCTGGGGCCGACGTCCTGACTTTC. Protein product: CASSPRGQGTSGISGADVLTF.

This chain links TRBV4-2 with TRBJ1-4; no clear D. Looked up from germline, CDR1 is LGHNA and CDR2 is YNFKEQ. Trimming removed 0 bases at V and 4 bases at J, with 12 bases between. This CDR3 has 16 residues. CDR3: CASSQDLVTDNEKLFF. DNA of the CDR3: TGTGCCAGCAGCCAAGACCTTGTCACAGATAATGAAAAACTGTTTTTT.

The rearrangement uses TRBV7-2 and TRBJ1-1, with D perhaps matching TRBD1 (6 bases). The V end lost 5 bases, the J end lost 1 base, and 8 bases lay between the germline ends. CDR3 length: 13 amino acids. The germline CDR1 and CDR2 sequences are SGHTA and FQGNSA. The CDR3, as DNA: TGTGCCAGCAGCACGACAGGGAACACTGAAGCTTTCTTT. Translation: CASSTTGNTEAFF. The variable domain in full, completed from reference TRBV7-2 and TRBJ1-1, reads GAGVSQSPSNKVTEKGKDVELRCDPISGHTALYWYRQSLGQGLEFLIYFQGNSAPDKSGLPSDRFSAERTGGSVSTLTIQRTQQEDSAVYLCASSTTGNTEAFFGQGTRLTVV.

The rearrangement uses TRBV28 and TRBJ2-7; TRBD2 agrees at 9 bases. This CDR3 is 15 amino acids long. From germline, CDR1 is MDHEN and CDR2 SYDVKM. Trimming at V came to 3 bases and at J to 3 bases, leaving 6 bases not matched to a gene. The CDR3 bases are TGTGCCAGCAGTTTGGGGCTAGCGGGGAACTACGAGCAGTACTTC. Amino acids: CASSLGLAGNYEQYF.

The V and J genes are TRBV30 and TRBJ2-1; 11 bases map to TRBD1. The J segment lost 10 bases and the V segment lost 3 bases, leaving 20 bases of the junction unmatched. Germline lookup yields CDR1 GTSNPN and CDR2 SVGIG (reference sequence). This CDR3 comprises 18 residues. This CDR3 reads CAWRDRGRRGRGGWEQFF. Written as DNA, the CDR3 is TGTGCCTGGAGGGACAGGGGGCGCCGCGGGAGAGGGGGGTGGGAGCAGTTCTTC.

This clone was counted between two and nine times. The V call is TRBV7-9, the J call TRBJ1-5, with 8 bases lining up with TRBD1. The CDR3 loop spans 14 amino acids. Germline V CDR1 and CDR2: SEHNR, FQNEAQ (reference sequence). V was pared by 5 bases and J by 6 bases, with 6 bases of the junction left unmatched. The CDR3 nucleotides are TGTGCCAGCAGCGACGGACAGGGTAGTCAGCCCCAGCATTTT. Translation: CASSDGQGSQPQHF. Supplemented by reference TRBV7-9 and TRBJ1-5, the full variable domain reads DTGVSQNPRHKITKRGQNVTFRCDPISEHNRLYWYRQTLGQGPEFLTYFQNEAQLEKSRLLSDRFSAERPKGSFSTLEIQRTEQGDSAMYLCASSDGQGSQPQHFGDGTRLSIL.

This chain links TRBV14 with TRBJ2-1, with 14 positions matching TRBD2. This CDR3 comprises 19 residues. The germline V gene has CDR1 SGHDN and CDR2 FVKESK. J was trimmed by 1 base and V by 1 base; bases with no gene match: 6. The CDR3 DNA reads TGTGCCAGCAGCCAAGTAGGGACTAGCGGGAGTTTATCCTACAATGAGCAGTTCTTC. It encodes CASSQVGTSGSLSYNEQFF.

This chain joins TRBV2 and TRBJ2-7; D remains ambiguous. Germline V gives CDR1 SNHLY, CDR2 FYNNEI. The CDR3 contains 15 residues. Deletions cut 4 bases from V and 1 base from J, with 14 bases between. The CDR3 DNA follows: TGTGCCAGCAGTGCCAAGCAAGCGACTTCCTACGAGCAGTACTTC. This gives the protein CASSAKQATSYEQYF.

The chain recombines TRBV5-1 with TRBJ2-2, with D perhaps matching TRBD2 (6 bases). The CDR3 is 13 amino acids. Trimming removed 4 bases from V and 4 bases from J, with 8 bases in between. Germline loops: CDR1 SGHRS, CDR2 YFSETQ. The DNA of the CDR3 is TGCGCCAGCAGCCCGACTAGCACCGGGGAGCTGTTTTTT. This sequence encodes CASSPTSTGELFF.

This chain links TRBV6-4 with TRBJ2-3; weak D call: TRBD1 (6 bases). The germline V gene encodes CDR1 MRHNA and CDR2 SNTAGT. V lost 3 bases and J 1 base, leaving 8 bases between the germline ends. This CDR3 is 14 amino acids long. The CDR3 bases are TGTGCCAGCAGTGAACAGGGTGGCACAGATACGCAGTATTTT. Encoded protein: CASSEQGGTDTQYF.

The chain links TRBV5-1 to TRBJ2-5, with 8 nucleotides matching TRBD2. Trimming at V came to 3 bases and at J to 0 bases, leaving 4 bases not matched to a gene. The CDR3 is 15 residues long. Germline V gene data show CDR1 as SGHRS and CDR2 as YFSETQ. The chain's CDR3 is CASSSNSGNQETQYF. CDR3 DNA sequence: TGCGCCAGCAGCTCAAATAGCGGGAACCAAGAGACCCAGTACTTC.

This chain connects TRBV7-9 to TRBJ2-1; 9 nucleotides agree with TRBD2. There are 18 residues in the CDR3. From germline, CDR1 is SEHNR and CDR2 FQNEAQ (reference sequence). V trimming: 4 bases; J trimming: 1 base; junction bases outside the gene matches: 11. CDR3 in amino acids: CASSSTRATSGSYNEQFF. CDR3 in DNA: TGTGCCAGCAGCTCCACCCGCGCGACTAGCGGTTCCTACAATGAGCAGTTCTTC.

This chain's CDR3 is CASSLTGAYQETQYF. In nucleotides, the CDR3 is TGCGCCAGCAGCTTGACTGGGGCTTACCAAGAGACCCAGTACTTC. The chain couples TRBV5-1 to TRBJ2-5, with D possibly TRBD1 on 5 matching bases. V dropped 1 base and J dropped 0 bases, with 10 bases sitting between them. The CDR3 totals 15 residues. Germline CDR1 reads SGHRS; CDR2 reads YFSETQ.

This clone was counted a single time. The J gene is TRBJ2-6, the V gene TRBV19; no clear D gene. The CDR3 runs to 18 residues. In germline, CDR1 is LNHDA, CDR2 SQIVND (reference sequence). V was trimmed by 4 bases and J by 1 base, leaving 17 bases between them. The CDR3 DNA follows: TGTGCCAGTAGTAATACAGCCACATTTTCTTCTGGGGCCAACGTCCTGACTTTC. This encodes CASSNTATFSSGANVLTF.

The chain is built from TRBV4-1 and TRBJ2-2; maybe TRBD2 (5 bases). With 0 bases removed from V and 0 bases from J, the gap between germline ends came to 14 bases. The CDR3 sequence is 18 residues long. Per the germline V gene, CDR1 is MGHRA and CDR2 is YSYEKL. Here the CDR3 reads CASSQDLFGLANTGELFF. The DNA for the CDR3 is TGCGCCAGCAGCCAAGATCTTTTCGGACTCGCGAACACCGGGGAGCTGTTTTTT.

The chain combines TRBV7-3 with TRBJ2-7; D possibly corresponds to TRBD2 (7 bases). The germline gives CDR1 SGHTA, CDR2 FQGTGA. V was shortened by 4 bases and J by 6 bases, with 13 bases between the two germline ends. The CDR3 is made up of 13 amino acids. Here the CDR3 DNA reads TGTGCCAGCAGCTGGGGAGGGGGGGGCGAGCAGTACTTC. Amino acids: CASSWGGGGEQYF.